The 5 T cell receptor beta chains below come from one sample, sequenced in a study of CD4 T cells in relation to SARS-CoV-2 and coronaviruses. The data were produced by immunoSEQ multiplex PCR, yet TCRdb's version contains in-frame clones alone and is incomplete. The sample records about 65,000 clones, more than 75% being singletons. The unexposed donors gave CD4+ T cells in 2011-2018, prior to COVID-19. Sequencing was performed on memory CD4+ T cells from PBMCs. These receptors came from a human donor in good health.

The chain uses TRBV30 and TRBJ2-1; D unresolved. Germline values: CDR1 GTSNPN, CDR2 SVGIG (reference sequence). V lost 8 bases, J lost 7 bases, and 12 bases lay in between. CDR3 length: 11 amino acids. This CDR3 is CARSWDNEQFF. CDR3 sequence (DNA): TGTGCCCGCTCGTGGGATAATGAGCAGTTCTTC. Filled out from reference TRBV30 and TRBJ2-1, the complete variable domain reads SQTIHQWPATLVQPVGSPLSLECTVEGTSNPNLYWYRQAAGRGLQLLFYSVGIGQISSEVPQNLSASRPQDRQFILSSKKLLLSDSGFYLCARSWDNEQFFGPGTRLTVL.

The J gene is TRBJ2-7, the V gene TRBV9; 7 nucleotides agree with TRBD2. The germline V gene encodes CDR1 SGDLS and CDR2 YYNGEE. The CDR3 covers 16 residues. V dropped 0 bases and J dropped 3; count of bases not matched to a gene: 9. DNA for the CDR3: TGTGCCAGCAGCGTAGAAGGAAGCGGGACGTTCTACGAGCAGTACTTC. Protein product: CASSVEGSGTFYEQYF.

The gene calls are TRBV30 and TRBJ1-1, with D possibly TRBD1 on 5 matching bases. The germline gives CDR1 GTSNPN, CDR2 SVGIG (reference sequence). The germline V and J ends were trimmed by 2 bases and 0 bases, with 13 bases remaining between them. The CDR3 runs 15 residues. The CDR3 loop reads CAWSRAGRLNTEAFF. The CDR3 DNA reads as TGTGCCTGGAGTCGGGCAGGGAGGCTGAACACTGAAGCTTTCTTT.

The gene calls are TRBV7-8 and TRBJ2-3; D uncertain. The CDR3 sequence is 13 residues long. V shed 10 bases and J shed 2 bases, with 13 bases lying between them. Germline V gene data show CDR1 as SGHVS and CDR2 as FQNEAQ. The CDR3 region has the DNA TGTGCCACCCGCACGGAGAACACAGATACGCAGTATTTT. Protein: CATRTENTDTQYF. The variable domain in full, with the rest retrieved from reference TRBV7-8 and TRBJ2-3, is GAGVSQSPRYKVAKRGQDVALRCDPISGHVSLFWYQQALGQGPEFLTYFQNEAQLDKSGLPSDRFFAERPEGSVSTLKIQRTQQEDSAVYLCATRTENTDTQYFGPGTRLTVL.

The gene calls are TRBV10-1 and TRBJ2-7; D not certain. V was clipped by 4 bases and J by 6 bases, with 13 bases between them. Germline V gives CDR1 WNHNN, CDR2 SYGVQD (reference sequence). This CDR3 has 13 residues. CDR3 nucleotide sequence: TGCGCCAGCAGTGGTAAGGGTTTGTTCGAGCAGTACTTC. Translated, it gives CASSGKGLFEQYF.